A single T cell receptor beta chain is shown here with its context. This record belongs to a study of control samples from healthy donors and cancer patients. The data were produced by immunoSEQ multiplex PCR, yet TCRdb's version contains in-frame clones alone and is incomplete. The data contain around 67,000 clones, around nine tenths of them seen just once; the ten biggest clones take up roughly 6%. The CDR3 is made up of 15 amino acids. Germline V gene sequence: CDR1 SGHRS, CDR2 YFSETQ. V was trimmed by 5 bases and J by 1 base, leaving 12 bases between them. The chain is built from TRBV5-1 and TRBJ2-2; a weak D match, TRBD2 (6 bases). Sequences were obtained from PBMCs. This TCR was recovered from a man aged 55 to 69 with colorectal cancer. CDR3 DNA sequence: TGCGCCAGCAGATTGTTAGCGGTGAACACCGGGGAGCTGTTTTTT. It codes for CASRLLAVNTGELFF.